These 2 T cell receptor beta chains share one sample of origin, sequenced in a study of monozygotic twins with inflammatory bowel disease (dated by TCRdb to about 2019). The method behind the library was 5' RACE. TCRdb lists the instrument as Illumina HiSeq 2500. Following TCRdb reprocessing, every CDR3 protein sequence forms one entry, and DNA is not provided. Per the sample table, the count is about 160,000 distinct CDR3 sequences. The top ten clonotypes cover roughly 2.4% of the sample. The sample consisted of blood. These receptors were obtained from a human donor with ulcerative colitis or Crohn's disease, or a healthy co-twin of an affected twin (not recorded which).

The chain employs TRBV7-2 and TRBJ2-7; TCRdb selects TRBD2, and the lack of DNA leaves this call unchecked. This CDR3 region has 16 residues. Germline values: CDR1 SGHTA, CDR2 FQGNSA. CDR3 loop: CASSPSPGTASYEQYF.

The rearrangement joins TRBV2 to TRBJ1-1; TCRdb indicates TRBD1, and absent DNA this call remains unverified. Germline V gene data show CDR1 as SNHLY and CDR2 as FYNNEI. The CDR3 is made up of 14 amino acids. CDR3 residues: CASSEMGGSTEAFF.